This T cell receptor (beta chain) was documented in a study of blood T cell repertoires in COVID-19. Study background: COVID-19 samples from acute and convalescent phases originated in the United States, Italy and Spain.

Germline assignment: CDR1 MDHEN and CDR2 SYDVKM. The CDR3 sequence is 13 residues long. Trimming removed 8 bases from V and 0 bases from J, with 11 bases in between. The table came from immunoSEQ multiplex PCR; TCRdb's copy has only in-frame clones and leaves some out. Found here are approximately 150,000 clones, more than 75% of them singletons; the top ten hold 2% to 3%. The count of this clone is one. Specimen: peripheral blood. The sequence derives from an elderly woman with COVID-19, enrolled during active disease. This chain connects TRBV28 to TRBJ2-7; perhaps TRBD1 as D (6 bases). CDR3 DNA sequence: TGTGCCAGCGCTACAGGGCCCTCCTACGAGCAGTACTTC. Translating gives CASATGPSYEQYF.